These 8 T cell receptor beta chains share one sample of origin, sequenced in a study of T cells in Graves' hyperthyroidism and ophthalmopathy. RNA transcripts gave rise to amplified TCR beta CDR3 regions. First-round RT-PCR of the TCR CDR3 relied on the HTBI primer set. From the multiplex PCR reads, TCRdb called clonotypes with MiXCR, one entry per CDR3 protein. The sample lists roughly 290,000 distinct CDR3 sequences; roughly 15% were seen once. Sequenced sample: blood. All receptors derive from a woman in her twenties or thirties with Graves' hyperthyroidism that later progressed to Graves' ophthalmopathy.

This clonotype showed up many times. CDR3 DNA: TGTGCCAGTAGTTCTATGGACAGGGGAGTGTACGAGCAGTACTTC. Its protein is CASSSMDRGVYEQYF. This chain connects TRBV19 to TRBJ2-7; 9 bases line up with TRBD1. CDR1 and CDR2 from the germline V gene are LNHDA and SQIVND (reference sequence). CDR3 size: 15 residues. Unmatched junction bases numbered 9, after V lost 5 bases and J lost 4 bases.

Ten or more counts support this clonotype. For the CDR3, the DNA is TGCGCCAGCAGCCCAACGCGGGATTCACCCCTCCACTTT. Translated: CASSPTRDSPLHF. The V gene is TRBV5-1, the J gene TRBJ1-6; no clear D gene. The CDR3 has 13 amino acids. V was clipped by 4 bases and J by 8 bases, with 10 bases between them. Germline assignment: CDR1 SGHRS and CDR2 YFSETQ. The variable domain in full, with the rest retrieved from reference TRBV5-1 and TRBJ1-6, is KAGVTQTPRYLIKTRGQQVTLSCSPISGHRSVSWYQQTPGQGLQFLFEYFSETQRNKGNFPGRFSGRQFSNSRSEMNVSTLELGDSALYLCASSPTRDSPLHFGNGTRLTVT.

This clonotype was seen ten or more times. This chain uses TRBV5-1 with TRBJ1-1; 7 nucleotides line up with TRBD1. V was clipped by 4 bases and J by 0 bases; unmatched bases: 12. CDR3 length: 17 amino acids. From germline, CDR1 is SGHRS and CDR2 YFSETQ. The CDR3 sequence: CASSGVPGQSMNTEAFF. DNA for the CDR3: TGCGCCAGCAGCGGAGTCCCGGGACAGTCTATGAACACTGAAGCTTTCTTT.

This clonotype was found a few times. The rearrangement links TRBV7-2 to TRBJ2-2; 8 nucleotides agree with TRBD2. CDR3 length: 14 residues. V was clipped by 4 bases and J by 6 bases; unmatched bases: 4. Germline assignment: CDR1 SGHTA and CDR2 FQGNSA. CDR3 in DNA: TGTGCCAGCAGCTCGGGGGGGGGTCCCGGGGAGCTGTTTTTT. Its translation: CASSSGGGPGELFF.

This clonotype was found a few times. This clone may be a read error of a much larger clone one base away. This chain links TRBV6-1 with TRBJ2-7; the D gene could be TRBD1 or TRBD2 (5 bases each). Germline CDR1 is MNHNS and CDR2 is SASEGT. The CDR3 has 15 amino acids. The CDR3 region has the DNA TGTGCCAGCAGTCCGGGGACGGGGCCCACCTACGAGCAGTGCTTC. Its translation: CASSPGTGPTYEQCF.

The CDR3, as DNA: TGTGCCATCAGCCCGAAGGATTCAAAAGGCACAGATACGCAGTATTTT. Protein product: CAISPKDSKGTDTQYF. The chain combines TRBV10-3 with TRBJ2-3, with D hard to call. Per the germline V gene, CDR1 is ENHRY and CDR2 is SYGVKD. Trimming shortened V by 6 bases and J by 1 base, and 17 bases separated the two germline ends. The CDR3 has 16 residues.

This clonotype was counted at least ten times. The chain has TRBV24-1 and TRBJ1-1; 8 bases align to TRBD1. Germline V gives CDR1 KGHDR, CDR2 SFDVKD. With 2 bases clipped from V and 6 bases from J, the junction kept 10 bases outside the gene matches. The CDR3 runs to 16 residues. The CDR3, as DNA: TGTGCCACCAGTGATTCGAACGACAGGGGCGGCTCTGAAGCTTTCTTT. Protein product: CATSDSNDRGGSEAFF.

This clonotype was counted at least ten times. Written as DNA, the CDR3 is TGCAGTGCTAGAGAAACAGGCTCCTACGAGCAGTACTTC. It yields the protein CSARETGSYEQYF. This sequence joins TRBV20-1 and TRBJ2-7; D possibly corresponds to TRBD1 (5 bases). With 0 bases removed from V and 0 bases from J, the gap between germline ends came to 6 bases. Germline values: CDR1 DFQATT, CDR2 SNEGSKA (reference sequence). This CDR3 spans 13 amino acids.